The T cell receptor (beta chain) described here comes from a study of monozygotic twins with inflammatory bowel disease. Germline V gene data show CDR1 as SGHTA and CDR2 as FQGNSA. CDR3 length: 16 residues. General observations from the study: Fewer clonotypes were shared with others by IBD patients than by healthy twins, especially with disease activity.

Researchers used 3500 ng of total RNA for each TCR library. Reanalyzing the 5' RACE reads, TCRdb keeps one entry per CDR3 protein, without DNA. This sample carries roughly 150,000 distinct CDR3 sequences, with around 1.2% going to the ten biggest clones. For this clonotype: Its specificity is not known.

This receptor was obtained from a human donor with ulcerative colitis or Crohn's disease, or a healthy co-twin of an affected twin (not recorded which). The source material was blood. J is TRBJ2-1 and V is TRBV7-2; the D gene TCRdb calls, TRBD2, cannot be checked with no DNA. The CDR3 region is CASSSPLRLAMGEQFF.